This T cell receptor (beta chain) comes out of a study of T cells in Graves' hyperthyroidism and ophthalmopathy. Findings and limits, study-wide: The model identified upcoming ophthalmopathy a median approximately 6.4 months ahead of onset.

Diagnoses were established using clinical symptoms, serum thyroxine and TRAb, thyroid ultrasound and orbital computed tomography. Amplified TCR beta CDR3 regions came from RNA transcripts. With the HTBI primer set, the TCR CDR3 went through a first round of RT-PCR. Via MiXCR, TCRdb re-called the multiplex PCR reads, giving one row per CDR3 protein. The sample records 500,000 to 600,000 distinct CDR3 sequences, 40% to 55% being singletons. The CDR3 is made up of 13 amino acids. Trimming removed 6 bases from V and 6 bases from J; junction bases left unmatched: 2. From germline, CDR1 is MNHEY and CDR2 SMNVEV (reference sequence). This clonotype was seen many times. Its antigen remains unknown.

The TCR comes from an adult woman with Graves' disease, either hyperthyroidism or ophthalmopathy (not recorded which). V and J are TRBV27 and TRBJ1-1; TRBD1 aligns across 12 bases. The sequencing input was peripheral blood or thyroid tissue (not recorded which). The CDR3 sequence: CASRGQGAAEAFF. For the CDR3, the DNA is TGTGCCAGCAGGGGACAGGGGGCAGCTGAAGCTTTCTTT.